The 18 T cell receptor beta chains presented below share a single source sample, sequenced in a study of blood T cell repertoires in COVID-19. The method was immunoSEQ multiplex PCR; TCRdb's version includes in-frame clones alone and lacks a portion of them. The table has roughly 250,000 clones, 70% to 90% seen once. Sequences were obtained from peripheral blood. The receptors shown here come from a man between 50 and 59 years old with acute or convalescent COVID-19.

The chain couples TRBV21-1 to TRBJ1-5. TRBV21-1 is designated a pseudogene. The CDR3 sequence is 14 residues long. The DNA for the CDR3 is TGTGCCAGAAAAAGGAGGGTTTCGGATCAGCCCCAGCATTTT. Encoded protein: CARKRRVSDQPQHF.

This chain connects TRBV9 to TRBJ1-4; 8 positions agree with TRBD1. Germline V gene data show CDR1 as SGDLS and CDR2 as YYNGEE. This CDR3 is built from 12 residues. Losses at the gene ends were 4 bases for V and 10 bases for J; bases not matched to a gene: 3. The DNA for the CDR3 is TGTGCCAGCAGCCCAGGGGGCGGAAAACTGTTTTTT. This encodes CASSPGGGKLFF.

This rearrangement joins TRBV5-1 to TRBJ2-7; 9 bases align to TRBD2. This CDR3 is 14 amino acids long. V was clipped by 3 bases and J by 3 bases; unmatched bases: 4. Germline V gene data show CDR1 as SGHRS and CDR2 as YFSETQ. CDR3 in amino acids: CASSSGLAYYEQYF. Here the CDR3 DNA reads TGCGCCAGCAGCTCGGGACTAGCCTACTACGAGCAGTACTTC.

The V call is TRBV7-3, the J call TRBJ2-1; a weak D match, TRBD1 (6 bases). Germline V gives CDR1 SGHTA, CDR2 FQGTGA. This CDR3 is 15 amino acids long. Trimming took 5 bases from V and 4 from J, leaving 15 bases between them. The CDR3 nucleotides are TGTGCCAGCAGCCATGGGACAAACTCGTACAATGAGCAGTTCTTC. Protein product: CASSHGTNSYNEQFF. The variable domain in full, completed from reference TRBV7-3 and TRBJ2-1, reads GAGVSQTPSNKVTEKGKYVELRCDPISGHTALYWYRQSLGQGPEFLIYFQGTGAADDSGLPNDRFFAVRPEGSVSTLKIQRTERGDSAVYLCASSHGTNSYNEQFFGPGTRLTVL.

The V gene is TRBV7-2, the J gene TRBJ1-1; 8 nucleotides align to TRBD1. This CDR3 has 15 residues. Germline assignment: CDR1 SGHTA and CDR2 FQGNSA. Trimming took 1 base from V and 3 from J; bases not matched to a gene: 4. CDR3 protein: CASSLVGTGYTEAFF. The CDR3 DNA reads as TGTGCCAGCAGCTTAGTCGGGACAGGTTACACTGAAGCTTTCTTT.

J is TRBJ2-5 and V is TRBV7-9; D call uncertain. V lost 0 bases and J lost 2, with 16 bases in between. CDR1 and CDR2 from the germline V gene are SEHNR and FQNEAQ (reference sequence). The length of the CDR3 is 17 residues. The CDR3 protein is CASSLAPTGVPQETQYF. The CDR3, as DNA: TGTGCCAGCAGCTTAGCGCCTACCGGAGTACCTCAAGAGACCCAGTACTTC.

The CDR3 sequence: CASSLDRGLAGGAQGSYEQYF. The CDR3 DNA reads as TGTGCCAGCAGCTTGGATAGGGGACTAGCGGGAGGCGCTCAAGGGTCCTACGAGCAGTACTTC. The genes are TRBV13 and TRBJ2-7, with TRBD2 identical over 15 bases. Trimming took 3 bases from V and 1 from J; bases not matched to a gene: 16. The CDR3 totals 21 residues. Germline CDR1 is PRHDT and CDR2 is FYEKMQ (reference sequence). Full variable domain (outside the CDR3, taken from reference TRBV13 and TRBJ2-7): AAGVIQSPRHLIKEKRETATLKCYPIPRHDTVYWYQQGPGQDPQFLISFYEKMQSDKGSIPDRFSAQQFSDYHSELNMSSLELGDSALYFCASSLDRGLAGGAQGSYEQYFGPGTRLTVT.

This rearrangement joins TRBV7-2 to TRBJ1-2, with D uncertain. This CDR3 contains 14 residues. Trimming removed 5 bases from V and 1 base from J, with 11 bases in between. Germline CDR1 SGHTA, CDR2 FQGNSA. The CDR3 protein is CASSPRGSNYGYTF. The DNA of the CDR3 is TGTGCCAGCAGCCCACGCGGGAGTAACTATGGCTACACCTTC.

The V gene is TRBV12-3 or TRBV12-4, the J gene TRBJ1-2, with D possibly TRBD1 on 5 matching bases. V dropped 5 bases and J dropped 4 bases, with 11 bases sitting between them. The CDR3 is 13 residues long. Written as DNA, the CDR3 is TGTGCCAGCAGTGGGGGGTGGGTCTATGGCTACACCTTC. Amino acid sequence: CASSGGWVYGYTF.

This chain joins TRBV11-3 and TRBJ2-1; TRBD2 agrees at 14 bases. Germline trimming cut 3 bases from V and 10 bases from J; bases unmatched to any gene: 2. The CDR3 totals 14 residues. The germline CDR1 and CDR2 sequences are SGHNT and YENEEA. The CDR3 loop reads CASSLGLAGVEQFF. CDR3 sequence (DNA): TGTGCCAGCAGCTTGGGACTAGCGGGAGTCGAGCAGTTCTTC.

This clone was counted a few times. V usage is TRBV10-3 and J usage is TRBJ1-2; D is ambiguous. Germline CDR1 reads ENHRY; CDR2 reads SYGVKD. Deletions cut 2 bases from V and 5 bases from J, with 12 bases between. The CDR3 totals 14 residues. The CDR3 here is CAISEGEHGYGYTF. The CDR3 region has the DNA TGTGCCATCAGTGAGGGCGAGCACGGGTATGGCTACACCTTC.

The J gene is TRBJ2-1, the V gene TRBV28, with D hard to call. Germline V lookup: CDR1 MDHEN, CDR2 SYDVKM. Deletions cut 6 bases from V and 0 bases from J, with 15 bases between. The CDR3 sequence is 16 residues long. CDR3 sequence: CASSQIGPSSYNEQFF. The CDR3 DNA follows: TGTGCCAGCAGCCAAATCGGTCCTAGCTCCTACAATGAGCAGTTCTTC.

The chain joins TRBV7-2 to TRBJ2-6; 11 nucleotides match TRBD1. The germline CDR1 and CDR2 sequences are SGHTA and FQGNSA. V was pared by 5 bases and J by 2 bases, with 5 bases of the junction left unmatched. The CDR3 runs 17 residues. CDR3 nucleotides: TGTGCCAGCAGCCTGATGGACAGGGGGCCTGGGGCCAACGTCCTGACTTTC. This translates into CASSLMDRGPGANVLTF.

The CDR3 coding sequence is TGTGCCAGTAGCGGGGGGGCTAGCGGCCTCTACGAGCAGTACTTC. Amino acid sequence: CASSGGASGLYEQYF. This chain joins TRBV19 and TRBJ2-7; 8 bases line up with TRBD2. CDR3 length equals 15 residues. Germline V gene data show CDR1 as LNHDA and CDR2 as SQIVND (reference sequence). V was pared by 6 bases and J by 3 bases, with 10 bases of the junction left unmatched.

The V call is TRBV7-3, the J call TRBJ1-6, with D perhaps TRBD1 (6 bases). The CDR3 is made up of 15 amino acids. V was clipped by 1 base and J by 9 bases, with 13 bases between them. The germline CDR1 and CDR2 sequences are SGHTA and FQGTGA. In DNA form, the CDR3 reads TGTGCCAGCAGCTTAATTTCAGGGGAGAGTTCACCCCTCCACTTT. Translated, it gives CASSLISGESSPLHF.

This sequence joins TRBV7-2 and TRBJ2-7; 10 bases map to TRBD1. CDR3 length: 14 amino acids. After removal of 3 bases from V and 9 bases from J, the junction contained 8 bases not matched to a gene. Germline CDR1 SGHTA, CDR2 FQGNSA. CDR3 DNA sequence: TGTGCCAGCAGCTTGCACGGGACAGGGGATTTGCAGTACTTC. Translation gives CASSLHGTGDLQYF.

The rearrangement uses TRBV3-1 (or the pseudogene TRBV3-2) and TRBJ1-1; 8 nucleotides match TRBD1. Germline-derived CDR1 and CDR2 are LGHDT and YNNKEL (reference sequence). The CDR3 totals 13 residues. J gave up 5 bases and V 7 bases, and 6 bases lay outside the gene matches. This CDR3 reads CASTDRGRTEAFF. The CDR3 DNA reads as TGTGCCAGCACCGACAGGGGAAGGACTGAAGCTTTCTTT.

This chain uses TRBV7-9 with TRBJ2-7; 7 nucleotides match TRBD2. The CDR3 has 14 residues. V lost 5 bases, J lost 2 bases, and 6 bases stayed unmatched. Germline CDR1 is SEHNR and CDR2 is FQNEAQ (reference sequence). CDR3 protein: CASSPRLAAYEQYF. DNA of the CDR3: TGTGCCAGCAGCCCCCGACTAGCAGCCTACGAGCAGTACTTC.